This T cell receptor (beta chain) comes out of a study of T cell responses to AZD1222 COVID-19 vaccine. Study findings and constraints: Among the donors, most were white British and more were female, and clonal diversity was possibly underestimated.

About this clone: Its antigen is currently unknown.

Measured with immunoSEQ multiplex PCR; TCRdb has only the in-frame clones, and not every one. The sample holds fewer than 200,000 clones, 92% seen once. The CDR3 consists of 16 residues. Germline V gene data show CDR1 as SGHKS and CDR2 as YYEKEE (reference sequence). The V end was cut by 0 bases, the J end by 1 base, with 13 bases between. Sequencing was performed on peripheral blood, taken on day 0 of AZD1222 vaccination. This sequence was found in an adult in good health. V is TRBV5-5 and J is TRBJ1-1, with a tentative D call TRBD1 (5 bases). The CDR3 DNA follows: TGTGCCAGCAGCTTGGTTCTTCAAAGGGGGAACACTGAAGCTTTCTTT. Translating gives CASSLVLQRGNTEAFF.